These T cell receptor beta chains were read from a single sample in a study of CD8+ T cells in alopecia areata. This table comes from immunoSEQ multiplex PCR, and its TCRdb copy is limited to in-frame clones, with some not included. The repertoire holds about 97,000 clones, with approximately 42% as singletons. The material sequenced was CD4+ T cells sorted from blood. The receptors derive from a human donor with alopecia areata. Both conserved end residues are part of each CDR3. D genes are given only for firm matches. Part of the rows lack a size; the others show once, few, many or a class for expanded clones.

D gene,V gene,J gene,clone size,CDR3 protein,CDR3 DNA
TRBD1,TRBV28,TRBJ2-7,NA,CASSSVRTGVYEQYF,TGTGCCAGCAGTTCCGTCCGGACAGGGGTCTACGAGCAGTACTTC
NA,TRBV5-1,TRBJ2-2,few,CASHGAIDTGELFF,TGCGCCAGCCACGGTGCGATCGACACCGGGGAGCTGTTTTTT
NA,TRBV10-3,TRBJ1-1,NA,CAISGLHAEAFF,TGTGCCATCAGTGGTTTACATGCTGAAGCTTTCTTT
TRBD1,TRBV7-2,TRBJ2-1,NA,CASSFDGQGARDEQFF,TGTGCCAGCAGCTTCGACGGCCAGGGGGCGCGGGATGAGCAGTTCTTC
TRBD1,TRBV5-1,TRBJ2-7,NA,CASSKYGTGTYEQYF,TGCGCCAGCAGCAAGTACGGGACAGGAACCTACGAGCAGTACTTC
TRBD1,TRBV7-8,TRBJ2-6,NA,CASSQDLTQQGAIAGANVLTF,TGTGCCAGCAGCCAAGACCTTACGCAACAGGGGGCGATTGCCGGGGCCAACGTCCTGACTTTC
NA,TRBV18,TRBJ1-1,few,CASSRPGGDNTEAFF,TGTGCCAGCTCACGGCCAGGCGGTGATAACACTGAAGCTTTCTTT
TRBD1,TRBV29-1,TRBJ2-3,NA,CSARDRARNTDTQYF,TGCAGCGCCCGGGACAGGGCCAGGAACACAGATACGCAGTATTTT
NA,TRBV7-2,TRBJ2-3,many,CASSFVFRAGSDTQYF,TGTGCCAGCAGCTTCGTTTTCAGGGCGGGTTCGGATACGCAGTATTTT
NA,TRBV11-3,TRBJ2-1,few,CASSYSQGYNEQFF,TGTGCCAGCAGTTATAGCCAGGGCTACAATGAGCAGTTCTTC
NA,TRBV30,TRBJ2-5,once,CAWSARGAVQETQYF,TGTGCCTGGAGTGCACGAGGAGCGGTCCAAGAGACCCAGTACTTC
NA,TRBV6-6,TRBJ2-1,NA,CASSDSNRGARDEQFF,TGTGCCAGCAGTGACTCAAATCGGGGGGCTCGGGATGAGCAGTTCTTC
TRBD1,TRBV27,TRBJ2-2,few,CASSQQGYTGELFF,TGTGCCAGCAGCCAACAGGGGTACACCGGGGAGCTGTTTTTT
NA,TRBV11-2,TRBJ2-5,NA,CASSLGSGGLKETQYF,TGTGCCAGCAGCTTAGGTTCGGGCGGACTAAAAGAGACCCAGTACTTC
NA,TRBV7-8,TRBJ2-3,NA,CASSLRQGSDTQYF,TGTGCCAGCAGCTTACGCCAGGGTTCAGATACGCAGTATTTT
TRBD2,TRBV28,TRBJ2-3,NA,CASSTSGLDTDTQYF,TGTGCCAGCAGTACTAGCGGCCTAGACACAGATACGCAGTATTTT
NA,TRBV5-1,TRBJ1-5,NA,CASSSDGGNQPQHF,TGCGCCAGCAGCTCGGACGGTGGCAATCAGCCCCAGCATTTT
NA,TRBV20-1,TRBJ1-1,few,CSAPDHTEAFF,TGCAGTGCGCCGGACCACACTGAAGCTTTCTTT
TRBD2,TRBV4-2,TRBJ2-7,many,CASSRGLAGDGTRAYEQYF,TGTGCCAGCAGCCGCGGACTGGCGGGAGATGGGACCCGGGCGTACGAGCAGTACTTC
TRBD1,TRBV2,TRBJ2-3,few,CASSLGQGRTQYF,TGTGCCAGCAGCTTGGGACAGGGGCGGACGCAGTATTTT
TRBD1,TRBV29-1,TRBJ2-5,NA,CSVGGEGARETQYF,TGCAGCGTTGGGGGTGAGGGGGCAAGGGAGACCCAGTACTTC
NA,TRBV5-1,TRBJ1-5,NA,CASSLDGGNQPQHF,TGCGCCAGCAGCTTGGATGGGGGCAATCAGCCCCAGCATTTT
NA,TRBV29-1,TRBJ1-4,NA,CSVELSATNEKLFF,TGCAGCGTTGAATTGAGCGCAACTAATGAAAAACTGTTTTTT
NA,TRBV29-1,TRBJ2-5,NA,CSVEGPRSGHVQETQYF,TGCAGCGTTGAAGGGCCAAGGTCGGGACACGTGCAAGAGACCCAGTACTTC
NA,TRBV7-2,TRBJ2-3,few,CASSRPEGGDTQYF,TGTGCCAGCAGCCGCCCGGAGGGGGGGGATACGCAGTATTTT
NA,TRBV28,TRBJ2-7,NA,CASSLFFQGASGDSYEQYF,TGTGCCAGCAGTTTATTCTTCCAGGGGGCTAGCGGGGACTCCTACGAGCAGTACTTC
NA,TRBV1,TRBJ1-1,once,CTSSNYRGRNTEAFF,TGCACCAGCAGTAACTACAGGGGGAGGAACACTGAAGCTTTCTTT
NA,TRBV28,TRBJ2-2,NA,CATLPSRSGELFF,TGTGCCACCCTCCCTAGCAGATCCGGGGAGCTGTTTTTT
NA,TRBV28,TRBJ2-5,NA,CAGSHYFDGGTQYF,TGTGCCGGATCCCATTATTTTGATGGCGGGACCCAGTACTTC
TRBD2,TRBV7-2,TRBJ2-3,few,CASSRVARGGTDTQYF,TGTGCCAGCAGCCGGGTGGCGCGGGGGGGCACAGATACGCAGTATTTT
NA,TRBV27,TRBJ1-3,NA,CASSSGPGNTIYF,TGTGCCAGCAGTTCGGGACCGGGGAACACCATATATTTT
NA,TRBV5-8,TRBJ2-2,many,CASSLTYGVNTGELFF,TGTGCCAGCAGCCTTACCTACGGGGTGAACACCGGGGAGCTGTTTTTT
TRBD2,TRBV7-2,TRBJ2-5,NA,CASSLAPAGGRETQYF,TGTGCCAGCAGCTTAGCGCCCGCGGGGGGAAGGGAGACCCAGTACTTC
NA,TRBV5-1,TRBJ2-6,few,CASSTRDSSFVLTF,TGCGCCAGCAGCACCCGGGACTCATCATTCGTCCTGACTTTC
NA,TRBV28,TRBJ1-1,NA,CASNGRENTEAFF,TGTGCCAGCAATGGGCGGGAGAACACTGAAGCTTTCTTT
NA,TRBV7-8,TRBJ1-5,few,CASSPSRLQGAHQPQHF,TGTGCCAGCAGCCCATCACGTCTACAGGGAGCCCATCAGCCCCAGCATTTT
TRBD1,TRBV5-1,TRBJ1-2,NA,CATERQGAGGYTF,TGCGCCACCGAAAGACAGGGGGCTGGTGGCTACACCTTC
TRBD2,TRBV29-1,TRBJ2-7,NA,CSVDPSGTDEQYF,TGCAGCGTTGACCCTAGCGGAACTGACGAGCAGTACTTC
TRBD1,TRBV29-1,TRBJ2-1,few,CSAHRDRGQDNEQFF,TGCAGCGCCCATCGGGACAGGGGGCAGGACAATGAGCAGTTCTTC